This T cell receptor beta chain was sequenced for a study of Graves' ophthalmopathy and Graves' hyperthyroidism. The CDR3 spans 15 residues. Germline-derived CDR1 and CDR2 are DFQATT and SNEGSKA (reference sequence). Deletions cut 0 bases from V and 7 bases from J, with 18 bases between. RNA transcripts were the source from which TCR beta CDR3 regions were amplified. Scientists carried out first-round RT-PCR using HTBI primers and then a second-round multiplex PCR. TCRdb recomputed calls from the multiplex PCR reads with MiXCR, one row per CDR3 protein. The sample holds about 230,000 distinct CDR3 sequences, around 50% seen once. This clonotype was picked up many times. Its antigen is not known. Study-level points and caveats: Most thyroid-expanded clonotypes exceeding 0.001 frequency were also found in blood.

The receptor's source is an adult man with Graves' ophthalmopathy. The genes are TRBV20-1 and TRBJ2-5; possible D gene TRBD1, 5 bases. The sample was peripheral blood. CDR3: CSARDDPGRRGTQYF. DNA of the CDR3: TGCAGTGCTAGAGACGACCCTGGTCGTAGGGGGACCCAGTACTTC.